The 28 T cell receptor beta chains below all came from one sample that was sequenced in a study of blood T cell repertoires in COVID-19. Repertoires were generated with immunoSEQ multiplex PCR, while TCRdb's copy carries only in-frame clones and drops some. Here the sample spans fewer than 400,000 clones, around four fifths being singletons. Sequenced sample: peripheral blood. These receptor sequences come from a man aged 25 to 45 with active or convalescent COVID-19.

The CDR3 sequence: CASSQAMGLNTQYF. The CDR3 bases are TGTGCCAGCAGCCAAGCCATGGGCCTAAATACCCAGTACTTC. The chain recombines TRBV3-1 (or the pseudogene TRBV3-2) with TRBJ2-5; D unresolved. This CDR3 is built from 14 residues. V dropped 1 base and J dropped 8 bases, with 14 bases sitting between them. Germline CDR1 LGHDT, CDR2 YNNKEL (reference sequence).

The rearrangement uses TRBV29-1 and TRBJ2-5; D might be TRBD2 (5 bases). Germline lookup yields CDR1 SQVTM and CDR2 ANQGSEA. Trimming left V 0 bases short and J 5 bases short, with 16 bases between. The length of the CDR3 is 15 residues. Here the CDR3 reads CSVEEENSTGETQYF. As DNA, the CDR3 is TGCAGCGTTGAAGAGGAGAACAGCACGGGGGAGACCCAGTACTTC.

This chain joins TRBV10-3 and TRBJ2-3; 11 bases are a match to TRBD1. J gave up 3 bases and V 4 bases, and 6 bases lay outside the gene matches. This CDR3 comprises 16 residues. Germline CDR1 is ENHRY and CDR2 is SYGVKD. The CDR3 coding sequence is TGTGCCATCAGTGGGGGACAGGGGGTTGGGACAGATACGCAGTATTTT. The encoded protein is CAISGGQGVGTDTQYF.

In its sample, this clone was seen a few times. V and J are TRBV2 and TRBJ2-7, with TRBD1 identical over 8 bases. The J segment lost 6 bases and the V segment lost 8 bases, leaving 12 bases of the junction unmatched. The CDR3 runs 14 residues. The germline gives CDR1 SNHLY, CDR2 FYNNEI. CDR3 in amino acids: CASHSGGPLREQYF. CDR3 sequence (DNA): TGTGCCAGCCACTCAGGGGGCCCTCTCCGCGAGCAGTACTTC.

This chain connects TRBV5-1 to TRBJ2-5; D unclear. This CDR3 region has 14 residues. Trimming removed 0 bases at V and 7 bases at J, with 13 bases between. Per the germline V gene, CDR1 is SGHRS and CDR2 is YFSETQ. The CDR3 spells CASSLEELVGTQYF. Here the CDR3 DNA reads TGCGCCAGCAGCTTGGAGGAGCTTGTAGGGACCCAGTACTTC.

The chain links TRBV29-1 to TRBJ2-1; 12 bases agree with TRBD2. The junction had 11 bases not matched to a gene; V was cut back by 4 bases and J by 4 bases. This CDR3 is built from 17 residues. CDR1 is SQVTM and CDR2 is ANQGSEA in the germline V gene. The CDR3 region is CSVGGATSGGRYNEQFF. The CDR3 coding sequence is TGCAGCGTTGGAGGGGCCACTAGCGGGGGGCGTTACAATGAGCAGTTCTTC.

The rearrangement joins TRBV7-6 to TRBJ2-5; TRBD1 matches at 11 bases. Per the germline V gene, CDR1 is SGHVS and CDR2 is FNYEAQ. J lost 4 bases, V lost 4 bases, and 8 bases had no gene match. The CDR3 is 16 amino acids. The CDR3 reads CASSSVPGQGGETQYF. CDR3 DNA: TGTGCCAGCAGCTCTGTACCGGGACAGGGGGGAGAGACCCAGTACTTC. Filled out from reference TRBV7-6 and TRBJ2-5, the complete variable domain reads GAGVSQSPRYKVTKRGQDVALRCDPISGHVSLYWYRQALGQGPEFLTYFNYEAQQDKSGLPNDRFSAERPEGSISTLTIQRTEQRDSAMYRCASSSVPGQGGETQYFGPGTRLLVL.

This clone has more than one count but fewer than ten. This rearrangement joins TRBV4-1 to TRBJ1-2; 7 bases match TRBD1. Germline CDR1 MGHRA, CDR2 YSYEKL. The CDR3 covers 16 residues. V gave up 4 bases and J gave up 4 bases; unmatched junction bases: 12. The CDR3 nucleotides read TGCGCCAGCAGCCCGATGGTTGGGGACAGATCCTATGGCTACACCTTC. Translation: CASSPMVGDRSYGYTF.

V gene TRBV28 combines with J gene TRBJ1-1; no reliable D call. This CDR3 contains 13 residues. V lost 3 bases, J lost 4 bases, and 9 bases lay in between. Germline assignment: CDR1 MDHEN and CDR2 SYDVKM. The CDR3 DNA follows: TGTGCCAGCAGTTTGGGCGAGGGCACTGAAGCTTTCTTT. Translation gives CASSLGEGTEAFF.

CDR3 amino acids: CASSLSGRNHYEQYF. CDR3 bases: TGTGCCAGCAGTTTATCCGGCAGGAACCACTACGAGCAGTACTTC. This chain uses TRBV27 with TRBJ2-7, with D unclear. The CDR3 is made up of 15 amino acids. CDR1 MNHEY and CDR2 SMNVEV come from the germline V gene (reference sequence). V was pared by 0 bases and J by 3 bases, with 12 bases between.

The V gene is TRBV7-2, the J gene TRBJ2-7; TRBD1 might be the D (6 bases). CDR3 length equals 13 residues. Trimming removed 6 bases at V and 3 bases at J, with 12 bases between. The germline V gene encodes CDR1 SGHTA and CDR2 FQGNSA. In nucleotides, the CDR3 is TGTGCCAGCAGTCCGGACAGCTACTACGAGCAGTACTTC. Its translation: CASSPDSYYEQYF.

The rearrangement joins TRBV6-5 to TRBJ1-4; D uncertain. Per germline, CDR1 MNHEY and CDR2 SVGAGI. The CDR3 is 14 amino acids. Trimming stripped 6 bases from V and 0 bases from J, with 8 bases between. The CDR3: CASRRTATNEKLFF. Here the CDR3 DNA reads TGTGCCAGCAGGAGAACAGCAACTAATGAAAAACTGTTTTTT.

The chain combines TRBV19 with TRBJ2-3; 7 bases match TRBD2. Germline CDR1 is LNHDA and CDR2 is SQIVND (reference sequence). Trimming took 3 bases from V and 4 from J; bases not matched to a gene: 4. This CDR3 has 14 amino acids. The CDR3 region has the DNA TGTGCCAGTAGTATTCCGGGGAGGGCAGATACGCAGTATTTT. Its translation is CASSIPGRADTQYF.

The gene calls are TRBV4-3 and TRBJ2-7, with D perhaps TRBD2 (5 bases). This CDR3 region has 11 residues. Germline lookup yields CDR1 LGHNA and CDR2 YSLEER. Trimming removed 8 bases at V and 5 bases at J, with 10 bases between. The CDR3: CASLGRDEQYF. The CDR3 DNA sequence: TGCGCCAGCCTAGGGCGGGACGAGCAGTACTTC.

The sample holds many counts of this clone. The chain recombines TRBV2 with TRBJ1-1; 11 bases are a match to TRBD1. CDR3 length: 15 residues. Germline lookup yields CDR1 SNHLY and CDR2 FYNNEI. The ends lost 8 bases at V and 0 bases at J; junction bases unmatched: 5. CDR3 region: CASGRTGGLNTEAFF. The CDR3 nucleotides are TGTGCCAGCGGCAGGACAGGGGGCCTGAACACTGAAGCTTTCTTT. The complete variable domain, with remaining parts taken from reference TRBV2 and TRBJ1-1, reads EPEVTQTPSHQVTQMGQEVILRCVPISNHLYFYWYRQILGQKVEFLVSFYNNEISEKSEIFDDQFSVERPDGSNFTLKIRSTKLEDSAMYFCASGRTGGLNTEAFFGQGTRLTVV.

This clone was counted between two and nine times. The J gene is TRBJ1-2, the V gene TRBV18; TRBD1 aligns across 7 bases. The CDR3 sequence is 13 residues long. Germline CDR1 reads KGHSH; CDR2 reads LQKENI. The ends lost 6 bases at V and 6 bases at J; junction bases unmatched: 7. The CDR3 DNA reads as TGTGCCAGCTCGAAGCAGGGGGATCATGGCTACACCTTC. Translation: CASSKQGDHGYTF. Full variable domain (missing parts from reference TRBV18 and TRBJ1-2): NAGVMQNPRHLVRRRGQEARLRCSPMKGHSHVYWYRQLPEEGLKFMVYLQKENIIDESGMPKERFSAEFPKEGPSILRIQQVVRGDSAAYFCASSKQGDHGYTFGSGTRLTVV.

This clone occurred once. V gene TRBV2 combines with J gene TRBJ1-5, with 8 bases matching TRBD1. J gave up 7 bases and V 5 bases, and 4 bases lay outside the gene matches. Germline lookup yields CDR1 SNHLY and CDR2 FYNNEI. The CDR3 has 13 residues. CDR3 in DNA: TGTGCCAGCAGTATAGACAGGGGCCAGCCCCAGCATTTT. Translating it yields CASSIDRGQPQHF.

The V gene is TRBV7-8, the J gene TRBJ1-2, with 9 bases identical to TRBD1. The germline CDR1 and CDR2 sequences are SGHVS and FQNEAQ. With 5 bases clipped from V and 6 bases from J, the junction kept 7 bases outside the gene matches. The CDR3 extends over 14 amino acids. DNA of the CDR3: TGTGCCAGCAGCCCCACCCGACAGGGGGATGGCTACACCTTC. It specifies CASSPTRQGDGYTF.

This sequence joins TRBV18 and TRBJ1-6, with D possibly TRBD1 on 5 matching bases. V lost 1 base, J lost 9 bases, and 10 bases lay in between. This CDR3 region has 14 residues. Germline CDR1 KGHSH, CDR2 LQKENI. The CDR3 here is CASSPQGERSPLHF. In DNA form, the CDR3 reads TGTGCCAGCTCACCACAAGGGGAACGTTCACCCCTCCACTTT.

The chain recombines TRBV2 with TRBJ1-1, with a weak D call TRBD1 (5 bases). Germline CDR1 SNHLY, CDR2 FYNNEI. The CDR3 runs to 13 residues. V lost 11 bases to trimming and J lost 0 bases, with 13 bases between them. The CDR3 loop reads CARTREVNTEAFF. DNA for the CDR3: TGTGCCCGCACCAGGGAGGTGAACACTGAAGCTTTCTTT.

This clone was picked up a small number of times. The V and J genes are TRBV7-9 and TRBJ1-3; D unresolved. V was shortened by 2 bases and J by 9 bases, with 5 bases between the two germline ends. Germline V gene sequence: CDR1 SEHNR, CDR2 FQNEAQ (reference sequence). The CDR3 covers 11 residues. CDR3 residues: CASSLYLTIYF. In nucleotides, the CDR3 is TGTGCCAGCAGCTTATATCTCACCATATATTTT.

J is TRBJ2-1 and V is TRBV27, with D perhaps TRBD2 (5 bases). Germline CDR1 is MNHEY and CDR2 is SMNVEV (reference sequence). The length of the CDR3 is 15 residues. The V and J ends lost 3 bases and 4 bases respectively, with 13 bases between them. The CDR3 DNA follows: TGTGCCAGCAGTTTCCGGACTGGGGAGTACAATGAGCAGTTCTTC. It codes for CASSFRTGEYNEQFF.

The rearrangement uses TRBV3-1 (or the pseudogene TRBV3-2) and TRBJ1-1, with D perhaps matching TRBD1 (5 bases). Per the germline V gene, CDR1 is LGHDT and CDR2 is YNNKEL (reference sequence). V was cut by 4 bases and J by 4 bases, with 10 bases left in between. The CDR3 consists of 13 residues. CDR3 residues: CASSRQGSTEAFF. The DNA for the CDR3 is TGTGCCAGCAGCCGGCAGGGCAGCACTGAAGCTTTCTTT.

This chain's CDR3 is CASSLTVNTEAFF. The CDR3 DNA is TGTGCCAGCAGCTTAACAGTCAACACTGAAGCTTTCTTT. This chain links TRBV7-2 with TRBJ1-1; D unclear. V shed 2 bases and J shed 2 bases, with 6 bases lying between them. The CDR3 covers 13 residues. The germline V gene has CDR1 SGHTA and CDR2 FQGNSA.

The chain joins TRBV6-2 or TRBV6-3 to TRBJ2-2; D is ambiguous. The V gene lost 5 bases and the J gene lost 9 bases, with 16 bases spanning the gap. The length of the CDR3 is 14 residues. From germline, CDR1 is MNHEY and CDR2 SVGEGT. CDR3 region: CASSTSGLLWELFF. DNA for the CDR3: TGTGCCAGCAGTACCTCAGGTTTACTTTGGGAGCTGTTTTTT.

V gene TRBV27 combines with J gene TRBJ2-3, with 9 nucleotides matching TRBD1. Trimming cost V 5 bases and J 7 bases; bases outside gene matches: 10. The CDR3 loop spans 15 amino acids. Germline-derived CDR1 and CDR2 are MNHEY and SMNVEV (reference sequence). This CDR3 reads CASSLRTGVINTQYF. CDR3 bases: TGTGCCAGCAGTCTACGGACAGGGGTTATTAATACGCAGTATTTT.

This clone was detected a few times. The chain carries TRBV27 and TRBJ1-2, with D perhaps matching TRBD1 (6 bases). CDR3 length: 13 residues. CDR1 is MNHEY, CDR2 SMNVEV, per germline (reference sequence). V lost 6 bases, J lost 1 base, and 9 bases lay in between. CDR3 loop: CASRKDSNYGYTF. Written as DNA, the CDR3 is TGTGCCAGCAGGAAGGACAGTAACTATGGCTACACCTTC.

The V call is TRBV19, the J call TRBJ2-3; the D is unclear. Germline V gene lookup returns CDR1 LNHDA and CDR2 SQIVND (reference sequence). This CDR3 is 13 amino acids long. Trimming removed 10 bases from V and 5 bases from J, with 16 bases in between. CDR3 nucleotide sequence: TGTGCCACCAAAGCTTCTGGTGGAGATACGCAGTATTTT. Translation: CATKASGGDTQYF.